Listed below are T cell receptor beta chains from one sample, sequenced in a study of neurological immune-mediated disorders. From the 5' RACE reads, TCRdb called clonotypes with MiXCR, one entry per CDR3 protein. The repertoire consists of tens of thousands of distinct CDR3 sequences, with about 10% occurring once and the leading ten covering around 13%. The sample comprised PBMCs. Source of these receptors: a man aged 25 to 40 in good health. Both conserved end residues are part of each CDR3. The order of the fields is clone size, CDR3 length, V gene, D gene, J gene, CDR3 DNA, CDR3 protein. D genes are given only for firm matches. Clone size, where shown, is once, few, many, or a class for clones that have expanded.

>many|13|TRBV6-4|NA|TRBJ2-2
TGTGCCAGCAGTGACGGGGACACCGGGGAGCTGTTTTTT
CASSDGDTGELFF
>many|12|TRBV5-5|TRBD1|TRBJ1-2
TGTGCCAGCAGCCTACAGGGGCTTGGCTACACCTTC
CASSLQGLGYTF
>many|13|TRBV5-1|NA|TRBJ1-5
TGCGCCAGCAAAGAAGAAGGGAGACAGCCCCAGCATTTT
CASKEEGRQPQHF
>many|17|TRBV5-1|TRBD1|TRBJ2-6
TGCGCCAGCAGCCCCGGACAGGGGTTCTCTGGGGCCAACGTCCTGACTTTC
CASSPGQGFSGANVLTF
>many|13|TRBV7-3|TRBD1|TRBJ2-7
TGTGCCAGCAGCTTGGACAGGGGGGACGAGCAGTACTTC
CASSLDRGDEQYF
>many|15|TRBV20-1|TRBD1|TRBJ1-4
TGCAGTGTCGCGAGGACAGGGACGACTAATGAAAAACTGTTTTTT
CSVARTGTTNEKLFF
>NA|14|TRBV6-6|NA|TRBJ1-4
TGTGCCAGCAGTTCGCCCCCGTATAATGAAAAACTGTTTTTT
CASSSPPYNEKLFF
>few|13|TRBV27|NA|TRBJ2-1
TGTGCCAGCAGTTTACGGGGGTCGGATGAGCAGTTCTTC
CASSLRGSDEQFF
>many|18|TRBV20-1|TRBD2|TRBJ2-1
TGCAGTGCTAGAGGACTAGCGGGAGGTTCGAGCTCCTACAATGAGCAGTTCTTC
CSARGLAGGSSSYNEQFF
>many|14|TRBV2|NA|TRBJ2-5
TGTGCCAGCAGCCTGACAGGACCACAAGAGACCCAGTACTTC
CASSLTGPQETQYF
>few|16|TRBV11-2|TRBD2|TRBJ2-2
TGTGCCAGCAGTGTACTGGCTAGCGGAGGGACCGGGGAGCTGTTTTTT
CASSVLASGGTGELFF
>many|16|TRBV5-1|NA|TRBJ2-2
TGCGCCAGCAGCTGGGGTCGGCAGGACGGAACCGGGGAGCTGTTTTTT
CASSWGRQDGTGELFF
>many|16|TRBV7-9|NA|TRBJ2-1
TGTGCCAGCAGCCGCTCGGACAAACCCCTAGGGAATGAGCAGTTCTTC
CASSRSDKPLGNEQFF
>NA|17|TRBV7-2|TRBD1|TRBJ2-2
TGTGCCAGCAGCTTATTTCTGGGACAGGTGAACACCGGGGAGCTGTTTTTT
CASSLFLGQVNTGELFF
>many|18|TRBV5-1|NA|TRBJ2-7
TGCGCCAGCAGAGATCCCGGGACGGCCGGCTCCCAACTCGCGAGGCAGTACTTC
CASRDPGTAGSQLARQYF
>many|12|TRBV10-3|NA|TRBJ1-1
TGTGCCATCCGGCTGGCGAACACTGAAGCTTTCTTT
CAIRLANTEAFF
>many|14|TRBV25-1|NA|TRBJ1-1
TGTGCCAGCAGGTTTGGGCCCCGACCTAAGGAAGCTTTCTTT
CASRFGPRPKEAFF
>many|14|TRBV12-3/TRBV12-4|NA|TRBJ2-7
TGTGCCAGCAGTTTTCCCCCGGTTCGGAACGAGCAGTACTTC
CASSFPPVRNEQYF
>many|15|TRBV7-8|NA|TRBJ2-3
TGTGCCAGCAGCTTAACCGGGGGCCGCACAGATACGCAGTATTTT
CASSLTGGRTDTQYF
>NA|20|TRBV11-2|TRBD2|TRBJ2-3
TGTGCCAGCAGCTCAGAGAGGATAGGGCGCGGGAGGGCATGGATAGATACGCAGTATTTT
CASSSERIGRGRAWIDTQYF
>many|15|TRBV7-3|TRBD2|TRBJ2-3
TGTGCCAGCAGCCGGGACTACTCTAGCACAGATACGCAGTATTTT
CASSRDYSSTDTQYF
>many|13|TRBV7-9|TRBD2|TRBJ2-2
TGTGCCAGCAGCCGCAGGGAGGGCGGGGAGCTGTTTTTT
CASSRREGGELFF
>many|15|TRBV5-1|TRBD1|TRBJ1-3
TGCGCCAGCAGCTGGGGACAGGGGGCTGGAAACACCATATATTTT
CASSWGQGAGNTIYF
>NA|14|TRBV18|NA|TRBJ1-6
TGTGCCAGCTCACCACCGAGGGGACATTCACCCCTCCACTTT
CASSPPRGHSPLHF
>many|18|TRBV20-1|TRBD2|TRBJ2-7
TGCAGTGCTATTCCTAGCGGGAGGGCCGCCCTAAATACTTACGAGCAGTACTTC
CSAIPSGRAALNTYEQYF
>many|15|TRBV28|NA|TRBJ2-7
TGTGCCAGCACCCGCCCCCAGCCCCTGGGGGGAGAGCAGTACTTC
CASTRPQPLGGEQYF
>many|14|TRBV29-1|TRBD2|TRBJ2-2
TGCAGCGTTGAATGGCTAGCGGGAGCCGGGGAGCTGTTTTTT
CSVEWLAGAGELFF
>many|11|TRBV5-1|NA|TRBJ2-2
TGCGCCAGCAGCATTAGCGCGGAGCTGTTTTTT
CASSISAELFF
>many|17|TRBV24-1|TRBD2|TRBJ2-3
TGTGCCACCAGTGAGAATTATGGACTAGCGGGCACAGATACGCAGTATTTT
CATSENYGLAGTDTQYF
>many|12|TRBV20-1|NA|TRBJ2-1
TGCAGTGCTAGAATCTGGGTAGATGAGCAGTTCTTC
CSARIWVDEQFF
>many|15|TRBV18|TRBD1|TRBJ2-1
TGTGCCAGCTCACCTAACAGGGGGAAAAACAATGAGCAGTTCTTC
CASSPNRGKNNEQFF
>many|15|TRBV5-1|NA|TRBJ1-2
TGCGCCAGCAGCTTGGCCCGGGACGGAGGCTATGGCTACACCTTC
CASSLARDGGYGYTF
>many|14|TRBV5-1|NA|TRBJ1-1
TGCGCCAGCAGCTTTCGCACAACCAGGACTGAAGCTTTCTTT
CASSFRTTRTEAFF
>NA|17|TRBV28|NA|TRBJ2-1
TGTGTCATCAGTCCTCTAGGAGCGGACCCCTCCTACAATGAGCAGTTCTTC
CVISPLGADPSYNEQFF